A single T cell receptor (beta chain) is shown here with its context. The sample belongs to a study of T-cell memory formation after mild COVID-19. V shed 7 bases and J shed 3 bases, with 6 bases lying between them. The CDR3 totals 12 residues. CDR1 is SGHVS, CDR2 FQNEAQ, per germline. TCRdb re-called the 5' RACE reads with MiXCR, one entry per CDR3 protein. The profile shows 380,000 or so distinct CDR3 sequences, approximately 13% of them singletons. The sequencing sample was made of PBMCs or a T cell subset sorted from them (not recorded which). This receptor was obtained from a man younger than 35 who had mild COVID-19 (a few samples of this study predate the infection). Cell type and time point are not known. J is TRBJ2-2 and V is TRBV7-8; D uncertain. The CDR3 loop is CASKRDTGELFF. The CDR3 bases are TGTGCCAGCAAAAGGGACACCGGGGAGCTGTTTTTT.